The next 14 T cell receptor beta chains were all read from a single sample in a study of patients and donors after allogeneic stem cell transplantation. MiXCR, applied by TCRdb to the RT-PCR reads, yields one record per CDR3 protein. The repertoire holds a few hundred thousand distinct CDR3 sequences, with around two fifths as singletons. Source material: blood, either unsorted or a sorted T cell fraction (not recorded which). The receptors here all came from a human donor who was either an allogeneic HSCT recipient or a stem cell or donor lymphocyte infusion donor (not recorded which). It is not recorded whose cells these are; they may come from a transplant donor.

This clonotype has just a few counts. The chain combines TRBV20-1 with TRBJ2-7; D uncertain. V lost 3 bases and J lost 5, with 5 bases in between. The CDR3 is 10 residues long. Germline V gene lookup returns CDR1 DFQATT and CDR2 SNEGSKA (reference sequence). The CDR3 sequence: CSASGDEQYF. DNA for the CDR3: TGCAGTGCTAGCGGTGACGAGCAGTACTTC.

The gene calls are TRBV29-1 and TRBJ2-7; a weak D match, TRBD1 (6 bases). Trimming left V 4 bases short and J 2 bases short, with 9 bases between. From germline, CDR1 is SQVTM and CDR2 ANQGSEA. The CDR3 is 12 amino acids. In nucleotides, the CDR3 is TGCAGCGTTGGAGACAGGACCTACGAGCAGTACTTC. This gives the protein CSVGDRTYEQYF.

V usage is TRBV5-1 and J usage is TRBJ1-2; D may be TRBD1 (6 bases). The germline V and J ends were trimmed by 1 base and 3 bases, with 13 bases remaining between them. The CDR3 sequence is 15 residues long. The germline V gene has CDR1 SGHRS and CDR2 YFSETQ. In nucleotides, the CDR3 is TGCGCCAGCAGCTTGCGGCAAAGGGGGGACTATGGCTACACCTTC. It yields the protein CASSLRQRGDYGYTF.

To note about this clonotype: The germline gene is not matched at one end of the junction; a read error may be the cause. The chain carries TRBV28 and TRBJ1-5; no clear D. Germline V lookup: CDR1 MDHEN, CDR2 SYDVKM. The length of the CDR3 is 8 residues. The CDR3: CASTTRGF. The DNA for the CDR3 is TGTGCCAGCACCACTCGCGGTTTT.

This chain uses TRBV28 with TRBJ2-5, with D perhaps matching TRBD1 (7 bases). The V end was cut by 5 bases, the J end by 1 base, with 17 bases between. This CDR3 region has 16 residues. The germline V gene encodes CDR1 MDHEN and CDR2 SYDVKM. DNA of the CDR3: TGTGCCAGCAGTCCCCCAGGGGGGCTTCCCCAAGAGACCCAGTACTTC. Translating it yields CASSPPGGLPQETQYF.

The V call is TRBV3-1, the J call TRBJ1-4; D is unresolved. Germline V gene lookup returns CDR1 LGHDT and CDR2 YNNKEL (reference sequence). The CDR3 has 15 amino acids. Trimming shortened V by 3 bases and J by 10 bases, and 18 bases separated the two germline ends. CDR3: CASSHDPDGGRKLFF. The CDR3 nucleotides read TGTGCCAGCAGCCATGACCCAGACGGAGGGCGAAAACTGTTTTTT.

This clonotype showed up just a few times. CDR3 DNA sequence: TGTGCCAGCAGCCTGGGTGGGCCCACCGTCAACTATGGCTACACCTTC. Residues: CASSLGGPTVNYGYTF. The chain has TRBV5-5 and TRBJ1-2; D remains ambiguous. V shed 4 bases and J shed 2 bases, with 18 bases lying between them. The CDR3 loop spans 16 amino acids. Germline V gives CDR1 SGHKS, CDR2 YYEKEE (reference sequence).

This clonotype was counted only a few times. The genes are TRBV28 and TRBJ1-2; D call uncertain. V was clipped by 8 bases and J by 7 bases, with 17 bases between them. The CDR3 loop spans 13 amino acids. Germline loops: CDR1 MDHEN, CDR2 SYDVKM. The CDR3 DNA is TGTGCCAGCCGCCTGGGGTGGGGTGGTGGCTACACCTTC. It encodes CASRLGWGGGYTF.

This clonotype was observed a handful of times. The chain couples TRBV24-1 to TRBJ1-5, with D hard to call. Trimming took 0 bases from V and 8 from J, leaving 7 bases between them. CDR3 length: 13 amino acids. CDR1 and CDR2 (germline): KGHDR, SFDVKD. This CDR3 is CATSDLYGEPQHF. CDR3 sequence (DNA): TGTGCCACCAGTGATTTGTACGGGGAGCCCCAGCATTTT.

This rearrangement joins TRBV20-1 to TRBJ1-4; the match to TRBD1 covers 12 bases. CDR3 length: 14 amino acids. From germline, CDR1 is DFQATT and CDR2 SNEGSKA (reference sequence). J lost 6 bases, V lost 7 bases, and 6 bases had no gene match. The CDR3 spells CSVGQGAMDEKLFF. DNA of the CDR3: TGCAGTGTGGGACAGGGGGCAATGGATGAAAAACTGTTTTTT.

This clonotype appeared a single time. V gene TRBV10-3 combines with J gene TRBJ1-5; D gene unclear. CDR1 ENHRY and CDR2 SYGVKD come from the germline V gene. The CDR3 has 15 residues. V lost 4 bases and J lost 2, with 12 bases in between. This CDR3 reads CAISGGLEGNQPQHF. As DNA, the CDR3 is TGTGCCATCAGTGGTGGTCTCGAGGGCAATCAGCCCCAGCATTTT.

This clonotype has only a few counts. The chain recombines TRBV12-3 or TRBV12-4 with TRBJ1-1; 10 nucleotides agree with TRBD1. V lost 6 bases to trimming and J lost 5 bases; unmatched junction nucleotides: 9. The CDR3 is made up of 15 amino acids. CDR3 DNA: TGTGCCAGCAGGTCTGGGACAGGGGATTGGACTGAAGCTTTCTTT. Translating it yields CASRSGTGDWTEAFF.

The chain combines TRBV27 with TRBJ1-5; a weak D match, TRBD1 (6 bases). The CDR3 is 13 residues long. Germline CDR1 reads MNHEY; CDR2 reads SMNVEV (reference sequence). Trimming removed 7 bases at V and 5 bases at J, with 12 bases between. This CDR3 reads CASTQGRDQPQHF. The CDR3, as DNA: TGTGCCAGCACCCAGGGGCGGGATCAGCCCCAGCATTTT.

The chain employs TRBV7-2 and TRBJ1-6; 8 nucleotides align to TRBD1. This CDR3 has 19 residues. Germline trimming cut 1 base from V and 8 bases from J; bases unmatched to any gene: 16. Germline CDR1 and CDR2: SGHTA and FQGNSA. CDR3 nucleotides: TGTGCCAGCAGCTTAGTGGGAGGGGTGACAGGGGCACGAGATTCACCCCTCCACTTT. This codes for CASSLVGGVTGARDSPLHF. The full variable domain, with the rest looked up from reference TRBV7-2 and TRBJ1-6, is GAGVSQSPSNKVTEKGKDVELRCDPISGHTALYWYRQSLGQGLEFLIYFQGNSAPDKSGLPSDRFSAERTGGSVSTLTIQRTQQEDSAVYLCASSLVGGVTGARDSPLHFGNGTRLTVT.